This TCR beta chain was found in a study of T cell repertoires in cytomegalovirus infection. About the study: Public TCR beta signature analysis indicated the presence of both CMV infection and matching HLA type.

There are 13 residues in the CDR3. Germline CDR1 is KGHSH and CDR2 is LQKENI. V was trimmed by 1 base and J by 7 bases, leaving 11 bases between them. TCRdb reprocessed the reads via MiXCR and lists one record per CDR3 protein. The profile shows roughly 700,000 distinct CDR3 sequences, around 35% of them singletons. As to this clonotype: Its antigen is as yet unknown.

J is TRBJ2-7 and V is TRBV18; no definite D call. Sample: cultured PBMCs, taken from culture after CMV antigen stimulation. The receptor's source is a human donor in good health (CMV status not recorded). Some clones in this sample may be carry-over from other donors' samples. CDR3 residues: CASSPHRNEEQYF. Here the CDR3 DNA reads TGTGCCAGCTCACCACATAGAAACGAAGAGCAGTACTTC.